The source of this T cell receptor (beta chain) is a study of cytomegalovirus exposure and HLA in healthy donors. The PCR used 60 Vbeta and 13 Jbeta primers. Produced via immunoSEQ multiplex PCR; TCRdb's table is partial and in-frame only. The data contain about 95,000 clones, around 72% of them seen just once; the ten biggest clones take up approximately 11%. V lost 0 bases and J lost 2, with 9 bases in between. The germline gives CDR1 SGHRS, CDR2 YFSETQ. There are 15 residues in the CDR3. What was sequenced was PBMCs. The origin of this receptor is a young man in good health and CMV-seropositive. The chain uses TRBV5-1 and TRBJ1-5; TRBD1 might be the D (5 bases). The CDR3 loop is CASSLAGMGNQPQHF. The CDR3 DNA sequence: TGCGCCAGCAGCTTGGCAGGGATGGGCAATCAGCCCCAGCATTTT.